These 5 T cell receptor beta chains were sequenced from one sample in a study of beta chain features in type 1 diabetes. TCRB transcripts that were expressed got sequenced, as all of the isolated RNA had been reverse transcribed. Using immunoSEQ multiplex PCR, the repertoire was profiled, and TCRdb retains in-frame clones only, with some absent. This sample yields some 250,000 clones, of which 27% are seen a single time; about 3.9% belongs to the top ten. The source material was central memory CD4+ T cells from blood. The source is a man aged 25-45 years in good health.

The J gene is TRBJ1-2, the V gene TRBV4-1, with 8 bases fitting TRBD1. Germline assignment: CDR1 MGHRA and CDR2 YSYEKL. V shed 0 bases and J 5 bases; nucleotides not matched to a gene: 5. This CDR3 region has 15 residues. The CDR3 DNA reads TGCGCCAGCAGCCAAGATGTTACAGGGGGGTATGGCTACACCTTC. It codes for CASSQDVTGGYGYTF.

The rearrangement joins TRBV29-1 to TRBJ2-7; D is unresolved. Trimming removed 8 bases from V and 0 bases from J, with 17 bases in between. The CDR3 has 14 amino acids. CDR1 is SQVTM, CDR2 ANQGSEA, per germline. CDR3 sequence (DNA): TGCAGCCCAAGACCAGGACCGTCCTCCTACGAGCAGTACTTC. The encoded protein is CSPRPGPSSYEQYF.

The J gene is TRBJ2-1, the V gene TRBV18, with 9 bases aligning to TRBD1. The CDR3 is 15 amino acids. The V segment lost 7 bases and the J segment 2 bases; nucleotides outside the gene matches: 6. Germline V CDR1 and CDR2: KGHSH, LQKENI. CDR3 loop: CASFEGQGTYNEQFF. In DNA, the CDR3 is TGTGCCAGCTTTGAGGGACAGGGCACCTACAATGAGCAGTTCTTC.

The CDR3 bases are TGTGCCAGCAGCTTGACAGGCCAGGGGGCCGGGGAGCTGTTTTTT. It codes for CASSLTGQGAGELFF. The J gene is TRBJ2-2, the V gene TRBV5-6; TRBD1 matches at 7 bases. The CDR3 totals 15 residues. The V and J ends lost 1 base and 6 bases, in that order; junction bases with no gene match: 6. The germline gives CDR1 SGHDT, CDR2 YYEEEE.

The rearrangement joins TRBV5-4 to TRBJ2-5, with D perhaps TRBD1 or TRBD2 (7 bases each). The J call may not be correct, given that the DNA end is closer to TRBJ2-7. Germline CDR1 is SGHNT and CDR2 is YYREEE (reference sequence). The CDR3 runs to 13 residues. CDR3 sequence (DNA): TGTGCCAGCAGCTCAACAGGGGAGGGCGAGCAGTACTTC. Translation: CASSSTGEGEQYF.